This T cell receptor beta chain was recovered during a study of glioma-infiltrating T cells after dendritic cell vaccination. Measured with immunoSEQ multiplex PCR; TCRdb has only the in-frame clones, and not every one. The sample carries about 73,000 clones, more than 65% recorded once. CDR3 size: 14 residues. Trimming left V 0 bases short and J 8 bases short, with 14 bases between. From germline, CDR1 is SGHRS and CDR2 YFSETQ. The rearrangement uses TRBV5-1 and TRBJ1-1; D might be TRBD1 (6 bases). The TCR comes from a human donor with glioblastoma. The specimen was blood, collected before dendritic cell vaccination. In DNA form, the CDR3 reads TGCGCCAGCAGCTTGGCCCGAACAGGGCCCGAAGCTTTCTTT. It codes for CASSLARTGPEAFF.